A selection of T cell receptor beta chains follows, all from one sample in a study of naive and memory T cell subsets. TCRdb reprocessed the 5' RACE reads via MiXCR and lists one record per CDR3 protein. The sample consists of 58,000 or so distinct CDR3 sequences, over 6% of them appearing once. The receptor set was obtained from a female donor in good health. The CDR3 runs from the conserved cysteine through the conserved F or W. D genes are given only for firm matches. Expanded clones get a size class; other rows say once, few or many, or leave the size out.

v_call: TRBV20-1; clone_size: -; d_call: TRBD1; j_call: TRBJ1-2; cdr3_aa: CSGYRDSGYGDTF; cdr3_nt: TGCAGTGGGTACCGGGACAGTGGCTATGGCGACACCTTC
v_call: TRBV6-6; clone_size: many; d_call: TRBD1; j_call: TRBJ1-5; cdr3_aa: CASSPPGTGNNQPQHF; cdr3_nt: TGTGCCAGCAGTCCTCCCGGGACAGGGAACAATCAGCCCCAGCATTTT
v_call: TRBV28; clone_size: few; d_call: TRBD1; j_call: TRBJ1-5; cdr3_aa: CASSPRGTGHQPQHF; cdr3_nt: TGTGCCAGCAGTCCTCGGGGGACAGGCCATCAGCCCCAGCATTTT
v_call: TRBV9; clone_size: many; d_call: -; j_call: TRBJ2-1; cdr3_aa: CASSVTSYNEQFF; cdr3_nt: TGTGCCAGCAGCGTGACCAGCTACAATGAGCAGTTCTTC
v_call: TRBV20-1; clone_size: few; d_call: -; j_call: TRBJ1-1; cdr3_aa: CSATRVNTEAFF; cdr3_nt: TGCAGTGCTACGCGGGTGAACACTGAAGCTTTCTTT
v_call: TRBV24-1; clone_size: many; d_call: -; j_call: TRBJ2-5; cdr3_aa: CATSDRADYQETQYF; cdr3_nt: TGTGCCACCAGTGATAGGGCGGACTACCAAGAGACCCAGTACTTC
v_call: TRBV2; clone_size: -; d_call: TRBD2; j_call: TRBJ2-1; cdr3_aa: CASRCSGEQFF; cdr3_nt: TGTGCCAGCAGATGTAGCGGGGAGCAGTTCTTC
v_call: TRBV11-2; clone_size: few; d_call: -; j_call: TRBJ2-5; cdr3_aa: CASSLGRQEVTQYF; cdr3_nt: TGTGCCAGCAGCCTGGGGAGACAGGAGGTGACCCAGTACTTC
v_call: TRBV29-1; clone_size: many; d_call: -; j_call: TRBJ1-2; cdr3_aa: CSVGEGPSYGYTF; cdr3_nt: TGCAGCGTTGGGGAAGGTCCAAGTTATGGCTACACCTTC
v_call: TRBV6-2/TRBV6-3; clone_size: many; d_call: -; j_call: TRBJ1-1; cdr3_aa: CASSVDSLYTEAFF; cdr3_nt: TGTGCCAGCAGTGTCGACAGCCTTTACACTGAAGCTTTCTTT
v_call: TRBV20-1; clone_size: -; d_call: -; j_call: TRBJ1-6; cdr3_aa: CSASRDMSSYNSPLHF; cdr3_nt: TGCAGTGCTAGCCGTGACATGAGCTCCTATAATTCACCCCTCCACTTT
v_call: TRBV28; clone_size: many; d_call: TRBD2; j_call: TRBJ2-1; cdr3_aa: CASTLGLAGLGEQFF; cdr3_nt: TGTGCCAGCACCTTAGGACTAGCGGGGCTTGGAGAGCAGTTCTTC
v_call: TRBV6-5; clone_size: -; d_call: -; j_call: TRBJ2-2; cdr3_aa: CASSYSQGNTGELFF; cdr3_nt: TGTGCCAGCAGTTACAGCCAGGGGAACACCGGGGAGCTGTTTTTT
v_call: TRBV5-1; clone_size: -; d_call: -; j_call: TRBJ2-5; cdr3_aa: CASSLEGARYQETQYF; cdr3_nt: TGCGCCAGCAGCCTGGAGGGGGCCCGGTACCAAGAGACCCAGTACTTC
v_call: TRBV7-9; clone_size: many; d_call: -; j_call: TRBJ2-3; cdr3_aa: CASSAAVISTDTQYF; cdr3_nt: TGTGCCAGCAGCGCAGCGGTTATTAGCACAGATACGCAGTATTTT
v_call: TRBV5-6; clone_size: many; d_call: -; j_call: TRBJ2-5; cdr3_aa: CASSLVASAQYF; cdr3_nt: TGTGCCAGCAGCTTGGTGGCGTCGGCCCAGTACTTC
v_call: TRBV29-1; clone_size: few; d_call: -; j_call: TRBJ1-2; cdr3_aa: CSVDSWAYGYTF; cdr3_nt: TGCAGCGTCGACAGTTGGGCCTATGGCTACACCTTC
v_call: TRBV3-1; clone_size: -; d_call: TRBD2; j_call: TRBJ2-1; cdr3_aa: CASSQRYSSGEQFF; cdr3_nt: TGTGCCAGCAGCCAAAGATACTCTAGCGGGGAGCAGTTCTTC
v_call: TRBV20-1; clone_size: many; d_call: TRBD1; j_call: TRBJ2-2; cdr3_aa: CSARPDRGYTGELFF; cdr3_nt: TGCAGTGCTAGGCCAGACAGGGGATACACCGGGGAGCTGTTTTTT
v_call: TRBV4-2; clone_size: -; d_call: TRBD1; j_call: TRBJ1-4; cdr3_aa: CASSQDDRGHNEKLFF; cdr3_nt: TGTGCCAGCAGCCAAGACGACAGGGGACATAATGAAAAACTGTTTTTT
v_call: TRBV2; clone_size: many; d_call: -; j_call: TRBJ2-3; cdr3_aa: CASSSEGGTQYF; cdr3_nt: TGTGCCAGCAGCAGTGAAGGGGGTACGCAGTATTTT
v_call: TRBV7-9; clone_size: many; d_call: TRBD1; j_call: TRBJ2-5; cdr3_aa: CASSHPGTAETQYF; cdr3_nt: TGTGCCAGCAGCCATCCCGGGACAGCGGAGACCCAGTACTTC